This T cell receptor (beta chain) was identified during a study of regulatory T cells in long-lasting Graves disease. Study-wide points: Having only a small sample size may have limited accuracy. Persistent Graves' patients had lower TCR diversity than newly diagnosed ones.

CDR3-region Arm-PCR and iRepertoire HTBI primers produced the TCR beta libraries. TCRdb called the multiplex PCR reads again in MiXCR, with one record for every CDR3 protein. The table records fewer than 550,000 distinct CDR3 sequences, roughly 21% of them present only once. This clonotype came up many times. Its specificity is unknown. As for time point: persistent/refractory GD, antithyroid drugs over 5 years with positive TRAb. PBMCs were the source of the RNA used for TCR sequencing. Patients were from an endocrinology department in Xi'an, China. The TCR was taken from a female donor with Graves disease. Source: peripheral blood mononuclear cells (PBMCs), taken when the disease was refractory, from a patient treated with antithyroid drugs.

Here the CDR3 reads CASSLTGDGSGELFF. The CDR3 coding sequence is TGTGCCAGCAGCTTAACCGGGGATGGGTCGGGGGAGCTGTTTTTT. The rearrangement uses TRBV7-3 and TRBJ2-2; D possibly corresponds to TRBD2 (5 bases). Deletions cut 0 bases from V and 8 bases from J, with 13 bases between. The CDR3 has 15 amino acids. The germline gives CDR1 SGHTA, CDR2 FQGTGA.